The rows below give T cell receptor beta chains drawn from one sample of a study of cytomegalovirus exposure and HLA in healthy donors. TCRdb's copy holds only in-frame clones and misses some; the assay was immunoSEQ multiplex PCR. The sample shows about 150,000 clones, approximately 85% of them seen only once. Sequenced: PBMCs. These receptors all stem from a woman aged 18-29 years in good health and CMV-seronegative. Each CDR3 is given without its conserved first and last residue. Fields, in order: J gene, V gene, D gene, CDR3 protein. D genes are given only for firm matches.

>TRBJ1-3|TRBV7-2|-
ASRHRWSSGNTIY
>TRBJ2-5|TRBV5-1|-
ASSPRRQGGETQY
>TRBJ1-6|TRBV6-4|-
ASSDAGNSPLH
>TRBJ1-5|TRBV18|-
ASSSTDSNQPQH
>TRBJ1-2|TRBV7-2|-
ASSLVGPGYGYT
>TRBJ1-2|TRBV4-1|-
ASSQNLAGDGYT
>TRBJ1-2|TRBV5-1|-
ASSLPAGVGYA
>TRBJ2-7|TRBV27|TRBD2
ASSLSLAGGSYEQY
>TRBJ2-7|TRBV10-1|TRBD1
ASSEWTGSEQY
>TRBJ2-7|TRBV5-5|TRBD1
ASSFPGQGTEQY
>TRBJ2-1|TRBV5-5|TRBD2
ASSFGLASYNEQF
>TRBJ1-2|TRBV5-4|TRBD1
ASSSPGQINYGYT
>TRBJ1-4|TRBV27|-
ASSSDRQGEKLF
>TRBJ2-5|TRBV7-9|-
ASSLGTGETQY
>TRBJ1-3|TRBV28|-
ASSLFSSSGNTIY
>TRBJ1-2|TRBV15|TRBD1
ATSRGPGGGYGYT
>TRBJ1-3|TRBV27|TRBD1
ASRQGYSGNTIY
>TRBJ2-7|TRBV14|-
ASSQDQGRNYEQY
>TRBJ2-3|TRBV2|-
ASSVLGWGPTDTQY
>TRBJ2-1|TRBV5-1|TRBD2
ASSFRGASGSYNEQF
>TRBJ1-5|TRBV28|-
ASSLWKGHYSNQPQH
>TRBJ2-1|TRBV21-1|-
ASSGRDSSYNEQF
>TRBJ1-3|TRBV5-1|TRBD1
ASSLALTGSGNTIY
>TRBJ2-7|TRBV5-6|TRBD1
ASSDRGSPY